The 13 T cell receptor beta chains presented below share a single source sample, sequenced in a study of beta chain features in type 1 diabetes. Study observations and caveats: TCRB CDR3s from Type 1 diabetes patients were moderately but significantly shorter in all four CD4+ subsets.

These receptors' targets are unknown. Reverse transcription of all isolated RNA meant that expressed TCRB transcripts were sequenced. Using immunoSEQ multiplex PCR, the repertoire was profiled, and TCRdb retains in-frame clones only, with some absent. The repertoire holds around 650,000 clones, with about an eighth as singletons. What was sequenced was naive CD4+ T cells from blood. The receptor source for this set is a man aged 25 to 40 with type 1 diabetes.

This rearrangement joins TRBV9 to TRBJ2-7, with 8 bases lining up with TRBD1. Germline CDR1 is SGDLS and CDR2 is YYNGEE. With 0 bases clipped from V and 4 bases from J, the junction kept 3 bases outside the gene matches. This CDR3 comprises 14 residues. CDR3 coding DNA: TGTGCCAGCAGCGTAGCAGGGGGCGATTACGAGCAGTACTTC. Translation gives CASSVAGGDYEQYF. The variable domain in full, completed from reference TRBV9 and TRBJ2-7, reads DSGVTQTPKHLITATGQRVTLRCSPRSGDLSVYWYQQSLDQGLQFLIQYYNGEERAKGNILERFSAQQFPDLHSELNLSSLELGDSALYFCASSVAGGDYEQYFGPGTRLTVT.

The V and J genes are TRBV6-5 and TRBJ1-1; D is uncertain. V was clipped by 5 bases and J by 7 bases, with 17 bases between them. The CDR3 runs 14 residues. Germline assignment: CDR1 MNHEY and CDR2 SVGAGI. The CDR3 loop is CASSISRGGREAFF. As DNA, the CDR3 is TGTGCCAGCAGTATCTCACGAGGCGGACGTGAAGCTTTCTTT.

The chain couples TRBV30 to TRBJ1-6; TRBD1 agrees at 7 bases. The CDR3 totals 16 residues. The junction had 9 bases not matched to a gene; V was cut back by 0 bases and J by 7 bases. Germline V lookup: CDR1 GTSNPN, CDR2 SVGIG (reference sequence). Here the CDR3 DNA reads TGTGCCTGGAGTGTACGAGACAGGGCGGGAAATTCACCCCTCCACTTT. Its protein product is CAWSVRDRAGNSPLHF.

A few counts support this clone. This rearrangement joins TRBV7-2 to TRBJ1-2, with 10 bases fitting TRBD1. This CDR3 contains 16 residues. CDR1 and CDR2 (germline): SGHTA, FQGNSA. V dropped 5 bases and J dropped 1; count of bases not matched to a gene: 7. The CDR3 spells CASSGQGGRFNYGYTF. CDR3 bases: TGTGCCAGCAGCGGACAGGGGGGAAGATTTAACTATGGCTACACCTTC. The full variable domain, rest sourced from reference TRBV7-2 and TRBJ1-2, is GAGVSQSPSNKVTEKGKDVELRCDPISGHTALYWYRQSLGQGLEFLIYFQGNSAPDKSGLPSDRFSAERTGGSVSTLTIQRTQQEDSAVYLCASSGQGGRFNYGYTFGSGTRLTVV.

The chain carries TRBV2 and TRBJ1-1; D gene uncertain. V was clipped by 1 base and J by 1 base, with 4 bases between them. The CDR3 sequence is 13 residues long. The germline V gene has CDR1 SNHLY and CDR2 FYNNEI. The chain's CDR3 is CASSEESNTEAFF. As DNA, the CDR3 is TGTGCCAGCAGTGAAGAGTCGAACACTGAAGCTTTCTTT.

Comments on this clone: Different DNA sequences within this sample yield the same CDR3. This CDR3 is CASSLGGTGELFF. The CDR3 DNA reads as TGTGCCAGCAGTTTAGGTGGGACCGGGGAGCTGTTTTTT. This chain joins TRBV28 and TRBJ2-2; no firm D call. Germline loops: CDR1 MDHEN, CDR2 SYDVKM. With 2 bases removed from V and 5 bases from J, the gap between germline ends came to 6 bases. The CDR3 loop spans 13 amino acids.

The sample holds a few counts of this clone. V gene TRBV2 combines with J gene TRBJ2-5; D perhaps matches TRBD2 (6 bases). Trimming took 3 bases from V and 7 from J, leaving 15 bases between them. Germline loops: CDR1 SNHLY, CDR2 FYNNEI. The CDR3 contains 14 residues. In nucleotides, the CDR3 is TGTGCCAGCAGTGAGATGCGGTCCGGGGGGACCCAGTACTTC. Translation gives CASSEMRSGGTQYF.

The J gene is TRBJ1-5, the V gene TRBV10-3; TRBD1 is a possible D gene (5 bases). CDR3 length equals 16 residues. V lost 2 bases to trimming and J lost 0 bases, with 11 bases between them. Germline CDR1 is ENHRY and CDR2 is SYGVKD. The CDR3 spells CAISEGDFNSNQPQHF. CDR3 sequence (DNA): TGTGCCATCAGTGAGGGGGACTTCAATAGCAATCAGCCCCAGCATTTT.

In this sample, this clone turned up a few times. This specimen includes other DNA sequences encoding the same CDR3. The J gene is TRBJ2-3, the V gene TRBV7-9, with 9 bases identical to TRBD1. In germline, CDR1 is SEHNR, CDR2 FQNEAQ (reference sequence). Germline trimming cut 5 bases from V and 0 bases from J; bases unmatched to any gene: 3. The CDR3 extends over 15 amino acids. The CDR3, as DNA: TGTGCCAGCAGCCTTGGGACAGGGAGCACAGATACGCAGTATTTT. This gives the protein CASSLGTGSTDTQYF.

A few counts support this clone. The chain joins TRBV7-9 to TRBJ2-5; D ambiguous. The CDR3 has 15 residues. Per germline, CDR1 SEHNR and CDR2 FQNEAQ (reference sequence). V dropped 1 base and J dropped 2 bases, with 11 bases sitting between them. The CDR3 spells CASSLGGQAQETQYF. CDR3 DNA sequence: TGTGCCAGCAGCTTAGGGGGTCAGGCACAAGAGACCCAGTACTTC.

V is TRBV11-2 and J is TRBJ1-6; TRBD1 is a possible D gene (6 bases). CDR3 length: 14 residues. V was cut by 5 bases and J by 7 bases, with 12 bases left in between. In germline, CDR1 is SGHAT, CDR2 FQNNGV. CDR3: CASSLDSLNSPLHF. CDR3 coding DNA: TGTGCCAGCAGCCTGGACAGTCTCAATTCACCCCTCCACTTT.

The chain uses TRBV27 and TRBJ1-2, with D perhaps TRBD1 (5 bases). This CDR3 region has 14 residues. Trimming took 0 bases from V and 2 from J, leaving 7 bases between them. Germline CDR1 MNHEY, CDR2 SMNVEV (reference sequence). The CDR3 sequence: CASSLSPGNYGYTF. The CDR3 DNA sequence: TGTGCCAGCAGTTTATCTCCAGGGAACTATGGCTACACCTTC.

This clone occurred a few times. The V gene is TRBV28, the J gene TRBJ1-5, with 9 nucleotides matching TRBD1. J was trimmed by 3 bases and V by 5 bases; bases with no gene match: 8. CDR1 and CDR2 from the germline V gene are MDHEN and SYDVKM. This CDR3 has 16 amino acids. The DNA for the CDR3 is TGTGCCAGCAGTACGTCACAGGGGGCCCTCAATCAGCCCCAGCATTTT. Protein: CASSTSQGALNQPQHF.